This T cell receptor beta chain was captured by sequencing in a study of cytomegalovirus exposure and HLA in healthy donors. General observations from the study: Listed as cytomegalovirus-associated were 170 or so TCR beta chains. Trimming of TCR beta V- and J-genes showed a link, identified in a later analysis, to a missense DCLRE1C variant. It was reported that the classifier diagnosed cytomegalovirus status with high specificity and sensitivity in both the original and validation cohorts. It was taken for granted in presence/absence analyses that sequencing depth across donors was roughly uniform.

The PCR ran on 60 Vbeta and 13 Jbeta primers. The assay was immunoSEQ multiplex PCR, and TCRdb's table has in-frame clones only and misses some. The sample has about 120,000 clones, about three quarters seen once. Regarding this clone: Its target is not known.

The length of the CDR3 is 17 residues. Trimming took off 1 base at V and 1 base at J, with 14 bases between the two ends. From germline, CDR1 is SGHNT and CDR2 YENEEA. The sequence was collected from a man aged 55 to 69 in good health and CMV-seropositive. This rearrangement joins TRBV11-3 to TRBJ2-1; no definite D call. Sequenced input: PBMCs. The CDR3 coding sequence is TGTGCCAGCAGCTTAGCCCCCGCTACCAATTCCTACAATGAGCAGTTCTTC. Translating it yields CASSLAPATNSYNEQFF.